What follows are 23 T cell receptor beta chains derived from one specimen sequenced in a study of blood T cell repertoires in COVID-19. The table came from immunoSEQ multiplex PCR; TCRdb's copy has only in-frame clones and leaves some out. The data show about 120,000 clones, more than 75% seen once. The material sequenced was peripheral blood. The origin of the receptors is a woman in her forties or fifties with acute or convalescent COVID-19.

The V call is TRBV28, the J call TRBJ2-7; D may be TRBD2 (7 bases). V lost 5 bases, J lost 9 bases, and 11 bases lay in between. The germline gives CDR1 MDHEN, CDR2 SYDVKM. The CDR3 extends over 11 amino acids. For the CDR3, the DNA is TGTGCCAGCAGTGGGGGGGCCTGGCAGTACTTC. It translates to CASSGGAWQYF.

The chain recombines TRBV5-1 with TRBJ1-6; perhaps TRBD1 as D (5 bases). The CDR3 has 15 amino acids. Germline-derived CDR1 and CDR2 are SGHRS and YFSETQ. Trimming pared 4 bases from V and 7 bases from J, leaving 15 bases between. The CDR3: CASSPRTTQNSPLHF. The CDR3 bases are TGCGCCAGCAGCCCGAGGACAACCCAAAATTCACCCCTCCACTTT.

The chain carries TRBV3-1 (or the pseudogene TRBV3-2) and TRBJ1-1; the D gene is possibly TRBD1 (6 bases). The CDR3 has 14 amino acids. The germline CDR1 and CDR2 sequences are LGHDT and YNNKEL (reference sequence). V was shortened by 0 bases and J by 7 bases, with 12 bases between the two germline ends. CDR3 sequence (DNA): TGTGCCAGCAGCCAAGACAGGGGATTGGTTGAAGCTTTCTTT. Protein: CASSQDRGLVEAFF.

The CDR3 is CASNPPGTAPGDYGYTF. CDR3 coding DNA: TGTGCCAGTAACCCCCCCGGGACAGCGCCGGGCGACTATGGCTACACCTTC. The rearrangement uses TRBV19 and TRBJ1-2, with TRBD1 identical over 7 bases. The germline CDR1 and CDR2 sequences are LNHDA and SQIVND (reference sequence). The V and J ends lost 7 bases and 3 bases, in that order; junction bases with no gene match: 17. This CDR3 is 17 amino acids long.

V is TRBV25-1 and J is TRBJ1-2; TRBD1 matches 8 bases. Germline CDR1 reads MGHDK; CDR2 reads SYGVNS. The V gene end was trimmed by 5 bases and the J gene end by 4 bases; junction bases not matched to a gene: 12. This CDR3 spans 16 amino acids. DNA for the CDR3: TGTGCCAGCAGTAATAACAGGGGGGACCTCCGCTATGGCTACACCTTC. Encoded protein: CASSNNRGDLRYGYTF.

The gene calls are TRBV3-1 (or the pseudogene TRBV3-2) and TRBJ1-2; perhaps TRBD1 as D (5 bases). The CDR3 is made up of 12 amino acids. Looked up from germline, CDR1 is LGHDT and CDR2 is YNNKEL (reference sequence). V lost 1 base and J 10 bases, leaving 10 bases between the germline ends. CDR3 bases: TGTGCCAGCAGCCAAGGGGGCAGCCCCTACACCTTC. This translates into CASSQGGSPYTF.

The rearrangement joins TRBV5-4 to TRBJ2-1; 9 bases are a match to TRBD2. J lost 5 bases, V lost 4 bases, and 10 bases had no gene match. From germline, CDR1 is SGHNT and CDR2 YYREEE (reference sequence). The CDR3 sequence is 16 residues long. CDR3 nucleotide sequence: TGTGCCAGCAGCCGCTGGGGACTAGCAGACCACAATGAGCAGTTCTTC. This sequence encodes CASSRWGLADHNEQFF.

The chain carries TRBV11-2 and TRBJ1-1; possibly TRBD1 for D (5 bases). V gave up 0 bases and J gave up 1 base, with 12 bases separating them. CDR1 SGHAT and CDR2 FQNNGV come from the germline V gene. The CDR3 spans 16 residues. CDR3 sequence reads: CASSLDPGAANTEAFF. For the CDR3, the DNA is TGTGCCAGCAGCTTAGATCCTGGGGCTGCGAACACTGAAGCTTTCTTT.

The chain recombines TRBV27 with TRBJ1-2, with 7 bases identical to TRBD1. The CDR3 totals 13 residues. Unmatched junction bases numbered 4, after V lost 3 bases and J lost 6 bases. Germline CDR1 reads MNHEY; CDR2 reads SMNVEV (reference sequence). CDR3 region: CASSFWGQNGYTF. CDR3 bases: TGTGCCAGCAGTTTCTGGGGACAGAATGGCTACACCTTC.

This chain links TRBV3-1 (or the pseudogene TRBV3-2) with TRBJ2-1; D remains ambiguous. The V end was cut by 4 bases, the J end by 2 bases, with 6 bases between. CDR1 is LGHDT, CDR2 YNNKEL, per germline (reference sequence). CDR3 length equals 13 residues. The CDR3 protein is CASSPRPYNEQFF. In nucleotides, the CDR3 is TGTGCCAGCAGCCCCCGTCCCTACAATGAGCAGTTCTTC.

The chain uses TRBV27 and TRBJ1-3, with no clear D. Germline V gene lookup returns CDR1 MNHEY and CDR2 SMNVEV (reference sequence). V shed 6 bases and J shed 0 bases, with 12 bases lying between them. The CDR3 runs to 15 residues. The DNA for the CDR3 is TGTGCCAGCAGATCCGGGGTCCGCTCTGGAAACACCATATATTTT. Amino acids: CASRSGVRSGNTIYF.

J is TRBJ2-5 and V is TRBV19; D uncertain. Germline loops: CDR1 LNHDA, CDR2 SQIVND (reference sequence). This CDR3 comprises 14 residues. V lost 9 bases, J lost 5 bases, and 19 bases lay in between. CDR3 in DNA: TGTGCCAGCGGATCTCAGCCGCCCGGGGAGACCCAGTACTTC. Residues: CASGSQPPGETQYF.

This clone occurred once. This chain joins TRBV9 and TRBJ2-1, with 13 bases fitting TRBD2. The CDR3 sequence is 17 residues long. With 1 base clipped from V and 4 bases from J, the junction kept 5 bases outside the gene matches. Germline CDR1 SGDLS, CDR2 YYNGEE. DNA for the CDR3: TGTGCCAGCAGCGTAAAGACTAGCGGGAGGATGTACAATGAGCAGTTCTTC. It yields the protein CASSVKTSGRMYNEQFF.

This clone was recorded a few times. The gene calls are TRBV7-9 and TRBJ2-2; weak D call: TRBD2 (7 bases). V was pared by 3 bases and J by 6 bases, with 17 bases between. Per the germline V gene, CDR1 is SEHNR and CDR2 is FQNEAQ (reference sequence). The CDR3 totals 16 residues. The CDR3 here is CASSLGRGQSSGELFF. CDR3 nucleotide sequence: TGTGCCAGCAGCTTGGGGAGGGGACAATCTTCCGGGGAGCTGTTTTTT.

This clone has more than one count but fewer than ten. The chain uses TRBV6-5 and TRBJ1-2; TRBD1 might be the D (5 bases). CDR3 length equals 14 residues. The ends were cut back, 2 bases at V and 8 bases at J, with 15 bases in the middle. Germline assignment: CDR1 MNHEY and CDR2 SVGAGI. CDR3 DNA: TGTGCCAGCAGTTACCAGGGCGGGAAAGGCGGCTACACCTTC. As protein: CASSYQGGKGGYTF.

The rearrangement links TRBV10-1 to TRBJ2-3; TRBD2 matches at 9 bases. Germline V gene sequence: CDR1 WNHNN, CDR2 SYGVQD (reference sequence). J was trimmed by 5 bases and V by 3 bases; bases with no gene match: 6. This CDR3 is 15 amino acids long. As DNA, the CDR3 is TGCGCCAGCAGTGAAGCGGGAGGAACGGGAGATACGCAGTATTTT. Translation gives CASSEAGGTGDTQYF.

This chain connects TRBV5-5 to TRBJ2-7, with 9 bases that match TRBD1. Germline CDR1 reads SGHKS; CDR2 reads YYEKEE (reference sequence). This CDR3 has 13 residues. V lost 3 bases, J lost 3 bases, and 1 base stayed unmatched. The CDR3 is CASSWGQGYEQYF. The CDR3, as DNA: TGTGCCAGCAGCTGGGGACAGGGCTACGAGCAGTACTTC.

The V gene is TRBV30, the J gene TRBJ2-7; D is perhaps TRBD1 (9 bases). CDR1 and CDR2 (germline): GTSNPN, SVGIG (reference sequence). The CDR3 spans 16 residues. V gave up 2 bases and J gave up 6 bases, with 23 bases separating them. As DNA, the CDR3 is TGTGCCTGGAGTCCTTCGGGGGGGACAGGGACTCGCGAGCAGTACTTC. Translating it yields CAWSPSGGTGTREQYF.

This rearrangement joins TRBV29-1 to TRBJ2-7; 10 nucleotides match TRBD1. After removal of 6 bases from V and 1 base from J, the junction contained 6 bases not matched to a gene. This CDR3 spans 14 amino acids. In germline, CDR1 is SQVTM, CDR2 ANQGSEA. The CDR3 region has the DNA TGCAGCGTCGCGGGGACAGGGGAATCCTACGAGCAGTACTTC. Translation gives CSVAGTGESYEQYF.

This clone was seen just once. J is TRBJ2-7 and V is TRBV19; D uncertain. This CDR3 has 13 residues. The germline V gene encodes CDR1 LNHDA and CDR2 SQIVND (reference sequence). V was pared by 4 bases and J by 3 bases, with 10 bases between. The CDR3: CASSNTDRYEQYF. The CDR3 DNA is TGTGCCAGTAGTAATACAGATCGCTACGAGCAGTACTTC. Full variable domain (rest looked up from reference TRBV19 and TRBJ2-7): DGGITQSPKYLFRKEGQNVTLSCEQNLNHDAMYWYRQDPGQGLRLIYYSQIVNDFQKGDIAEGYSVSREKKESFPLTVTSAQKNPTAFYLCASSNTDRYEQYFGPGTRLTVT.

V is TRBV20-1 and J is TRBJ1-2; D gene unclear. In germline, CDR1 is DFQATT, CDR2 SNEGSKA (reference sequence). This CDR3 comprises 11 residues. V was shortened by 5 bases and J by 7 bases, with 11 bases between the two germline ends. CDR3 region: CSADRRPGYTF. The DNA of the CDR3 is TGCAGTGCTGACCGGCGGCCTGGCTACACCTTC.

The DNA of the CDR3 is TGTGCCAGCAGTTCAATACAGGGAATAAACTATGGCTACACCTTC. Amino acids: CASSSIQGINYGYTF. V and J are TRBV27 and TRBJ1-2, with a weak D call TRBD1 (6 bases). The germline V gene has CDR1 MNHEY and CDR2 SMNVEV (reference sequence). This CDR3 has 15 amino acids. Deletions cut 4 bases from V and 2 bases from J, with 14 bases between.

This sequence joins TRBV6-5 and TRBJ2-4, with D perhaps TRBD2 (5 bases). CDR3 length: 16 residues. Germline values: CDR1 MNHEY, CDR2 SVGAGI. Trimming shortened V by 0 bases and J by 0 bases, and 9 bases separated the two germline ends. CDR3 in DNA: TGTGCCAGCAGTTACTCATTTGGACTAGCCAAAAACATTCAGTACTTC. Residues: CASSYSFGLAKNIQYF.